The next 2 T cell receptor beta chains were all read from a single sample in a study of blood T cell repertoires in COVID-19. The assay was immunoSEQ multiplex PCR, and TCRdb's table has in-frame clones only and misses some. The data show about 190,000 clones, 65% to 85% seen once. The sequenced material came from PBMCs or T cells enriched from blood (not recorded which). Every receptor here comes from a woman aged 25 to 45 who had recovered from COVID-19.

In DNA form, the CDR3 reads TGCGCCAGCAGCTTGATGAGGGCCCAAGAGACCCAGTACTTC. It translates to CASSLMRAQETQYF. The gene calls are TRBV5-1 and TRBJ2-5; tentative D call: TRBD2 (5 bases). V shed 1 base and J shed 1 base, with 8 bases lying between them. The CDR3 has 14 residues. CDR1 SGHRS and CDR2 YFSETQ come from the germline V gene.

The DNA for the CDR3 is TGTGCCAGCAGCCGAGACAGGGGCTCCTACAATGAGCAGTTCTTC. Protein: CASSRDRGSYNEQFF. The V call is TRBV11-2, the J call TRBJ2-1, with 8 nucleotides matching TRBD1. This CDR3 has 15 amino acids. The V gene's germline CDR1 is SGHAT and CDR2 FQNNGV. The ends lost 5 bases at V and 0 bases at J; junction bases unmatched: 3. The full variable domain, its missing parts supplied by reference TRBV11-2 and TRBJ2-1, is EAGVAQSPRYKIIEKRQSVAFWCNPISGHATLYWYQQILGQGPKLLIQFQNNGVVDDSQLPKDRFSAERLKGVDSTLKIQPAKLEDSAVYLCASSRDRGSYNEQFFGPGTRLTVL.